This TCR beta chain originates from a study of blood T cell repertoires in COVID-19. Assay used: immunoSEQ multiplex PCR; TCRdb lists only in-frame clones, some missing. This sample carries about 320,000 clones, about nine tenths of them seen once, and the ten largest clones take 1.5% to 2%. Germline V lookup: CDR1 LGHDT, CDR2 YNNKEL (reference sequence). V was trimmed by 3 bases and J by 11 bases, leaving 14 bases between them. The CDR3 has 13 amino acids. Sequenced material: peripheral blood. The source is a woman in her 30s with COVID-19, enrolled during active disease. V gene TRBV3-1 (or the pseudogene TRBV3-2) combines with J gene TRBJ1-5, with a weak D call TRBD1 (6 bases). Here the CDR3 reads CASSHHGTPAQHF. The CDR3 DNA is TGTGCCAGCAGCCACCATGGGACACCCGCCCAGCATTTT.